Below, 5 T cell receptor beta chains from the same sample are listed, as sequenced in a study of beta chain features in type 1 diabetes. Study outcomes and limitations: Type 1 diabetes patients had moderately but significantly shorter TCRB CDR3s in all four CD4+ subsets.

Expressed TCRB transcripts were sequenced, since all the RNA that had been isolated was reverse transcribed. The protocol was immunoSEQ multiplex PCR, while the TCRdb copy is restricted to in-frame clones and leaves out a portion. The sample has over 200,000 clones; around 9.9% are singletons. These receptors' antigens are unknown. Specimen: naive CD4+ T cells from blood. These receptors were obtained from a man younger than 40 with type 1 diabetes.

The chain is built from TRBV7-8 and TRBJ1-2; unclear D gene. Trimming took off 3 bases at V and 2 bases at J, with 4 bases between the two ends. Germline CDR1 is SGHVS and CDR2 is FQNEAQ. The CDR3 sequence is 12 residues long. CDR3 coding DNA: TGTGCCAGCAGCTTCCGGAACTATGGCTACACCTTC. Encoded protein: CASSFRNYGYTF.

This clone has only a few counts. The chain is built from TRBV11-2 and TRBJ1-1, with 7 bases aligning to TRBD1. Germline trimming cut 7 bases from V and 6 bases from J; bases unmatched to any gene: 11. CDR3 length: 14 residues. Germline CDR1 SGHAT, CDR2 FQNNGV. The CDR3 region has the DNA TGTGCCAGCACTCCGACAGGGCTGGTCGCTGAAGCTTTCTTT. Translated: CASTPTGLVAEAFF.

This rearrangement joins TRBV4-3 to TRBJ2-4; D might be TRBD2 (6 bases). The CDR3 sequence is 16 residues long. V lost 5 bases and J 3 bases, leaving 17 bases between the germline ends. Germline V gene data show CDR1 as LGHNA and CDR2 as YSLEER. CDR3 amino acids: CASSSKTGDGKNIQYF. The CDR3 bases are TGCGCCAGCAGCTCCAAGACGGGGGATGGCAAAAACATTCAGTACTTC.

The J gene is TRBJ1-5, the V gene TRBV30; a possible D gene is TRBD1 (5 bases). This CDR3 is built from 14 residues. CDR1 and CDR2 from the germline V gene are GTSNPN and SVGIG (reference sequence). The ends were cut back, 0 bases at V and 5 bases at J, with 11 bases in the middle. CDR3 region: CAWSVPGGDQPQHF. Written as DNA, the CDR3 is TGTGCCTGGAGTGTACCGGGAGGGGATCAGCCCCAGCATTTT.

This chain joins TRBV5-1 and TRBJ2-5, with TRBD2 matching 13 bases. With V trimmed by 2 bases and J by 5 bases, 3 bases remained unmatched. This CDR3 has 15 residues. Per the germline V gene, CDR1 is SGHRS and CDR2 is YFSETQ. CDR3: CASSLTSGGAETQYF. The CDR3 DNA sequence: TGCGCCAGCAGCTTAACTAGCGGGGGGGCCGAGACCCAGTACTTC.